The 32 T cell receptor beta chains reported below all come from one sample, sequenced in a study of T cell repertoires in ileal Crohn's disease (dated by TCRdb to between 2017 and 2020). The library was prepared using the immunoSEQ multiplex PCR assay. Here the immuneACCESS table is served through TCRdb, limited to in-frame sequences with V and J called. Missing clones are a known gap in these copies; in checked studies unresolved V genes cover under half, and the rest lacks a known reason. This sample is represented by about 15,000 clones; around 88% of them were singletons. The top ten hold 4.5% to 6% of the sample. The sample comprised ileal tissue. These receptors were taken from an adult with Crohn's disease.

The chain has TRBV7-2 and TRBJ1-5, with 9 positions matching TRBD1. The CDR3 runs to 16 residues. With V trimmed by 2 bases and J by 1 base, 3 bases remained unmatched. Per the germline V gene, CDR1 is SGHTA and CDR2 is FQGNSA. The CDR3, as DNA: TGTGCCAGCAGCTTATTCGGGACAGGGAGCAATCAGCCCCAGCATTTT. It is translated as CASSLFGTGSNQPQHF.

This sequence joins TRBV4-2 and TRBJ2-1; 10 positions agree with TRBD1. Germline V gives CDR1 LGHNA, CDR2 YNFKEQ. This CDR3 has 15 residues. After removal of 4 bases from V and 4 bases from J, the junction contained 4 bases not matched to a gene. The CDR3: CASSPGTGDYNEQFF. The CDR3 DNA sequence: TGTGCCAGCAGCCCCGGGACAGGGGATTACAATGAGCAGTTCTTC.

The chain employs TRBV9 and TRBJ1-1; tentative D call: TRBD1 (6 bases). Between the trimmed V and J ends, which lost 3 bases and 5 bases, there was a span of 14 bases. In germline, CDR1 is SGDLS, CDR2 YYNGEE. The CDR3 sequence is 14 residues long. DNA for the CDR3: TGTGCCAGCAGCGCCCAAGGGGGAAGAACTGAAGCTTTCTTT. Translated, it gives CASSAQGGRTEAFF.

The chain joins TRBV5-1 to TRBJ2-5; D unclear. This CDR3 is built from 12 residues. Germline CDR1 and CDR2: SGHRS and YFSETQ. V lost 4 bases and J 3 bases, leaving 7 bases between the germline ends. In nucleotides, the CDR3 is TGCGCCAGCAGCGGAACAGAAGAGACCCAGTACTTC. Amino acid sequence: CASSGTEETQYF.

This chain joins TRBV5-1 and TRBJ1-6, with D uncertain. V was cut by 4 bases and J by 8 bases, with 16 bases left in between. CDR1 and CDR2 from the germline V gene are SGHRS and YFSETQ. The CDR3 runs to 15 residues. The CDR3 is CASSPTGSEYSPLHF. As DNA, the CDR3 is TGCGCCAGCAGCCCAACCGGGTCTGAGTATTCACCCCTCCACTTT.

V gene TRBV5-1 combines with J gene TRBJ1-1; possible D gene TRBD1, 6 bases. The length of the CDR3 is 16 residues. V shed 0 bases and J shed 1 base, with 13 bases lying between them. Germline CDR1 SGHRS, CDR2 YFSETQ. CDR3 nucleotides: TGCGCCAGCAGCTTGGTAACAGGGAATAAGAACACTGAAGCTTTCTTT. This codes for CASSLVTGNKNTEAFF.

V and J are TRBV30 and TRBJ2-3, with unresolved D. This CDR3 comprises 13 residues. The germline V and J ends were trimmed by 1 base and 5 bases, with 10 bases remaining between them. Germline CDR1 reads GTSNPN; CDR2 reads SVGIG (reference sequence). Written as DNA, the CDR3 is TGTGCCTGGAGTGCCCCAATCCAAGATACGCAGTATTTT. Amino acids: CAWSAPIQDTQYF.

The DNA for the CDR3 is TGTGCCAGCAGACGGACAGGCGCACTGAGCGAGCAGTACTTC. This codes for CASRRTGALSEQYF. This sequence joins TRBV27 and TRBJ2-7; 7 nucleotides align to TRBD1. This CDR3 has 14 residues. The V gene end was trimmed by 6 bases and the J gene end by 6 bases; junction bases not matched to a gene: 11. Germline CDR1 MNHEY, CDR2 SMNVEV (reference sequence).

Written as DNA, the CDR3 is TGTGCCAGCAGTTTAACAGGGGTTAGTCCCCGTTTCTACACCTTC. Protein sequence: CASSLTGVSPRFYTF. The J gene is TRBJ1-2, the V gene TRBV6-5; 7 positions match TRBD1. The CDR3 runs 15 residues. V trimming: 4 bases; J trimming: 10 bases; junction bases outside the gene matches: 15. Germline assignment: CDR1 MNHEY and CDR2 SVGAGI.

V and J are TRBV5-1 and TRBJ1-2, with 12 bases aligning to TRBD1. There are 15 residues in the CDR3. J lost 7 bases, V lost 2 bases, and 6 bases had no gene match. Per the germline V gene, CDR1 is SGHRS and CDR2 is YFSETQ. The CDR3 DNA is TGCGCCAGCAGCTTCGCGGGACAGGGGGCTGGTGGCTACACCTTC. Translated: CASSFAGQGAGGYTF.

This chain joins TRBV6-1 and TRBJ1-2; D is undetermined. Trimming left V 6 bases short and J 8 bases short, with 19 bases between. Looked up from germline, CDR1 is MNHNS and CDR2 is SASEGT. CDR3 length equals 14 residues. Here the CDR3 reads CASRPNGSPGGYTF. As DNA, the CDR3 is TGTGCCAGCAGGCCCAACGGGAGCCCGGGGGGCTACACCTTC.

This chain connects TRBV6-5 to TRBJ1-5, with unresolved D. Deletions cut 0 bases from V and 5 bases from J, with 5 bases between. The CDR3 is made up of 13 amino acids. Germline V lookup: CDR1 MNHEY, CDR2 SVGAGI. Written as DNA, the CDR3 is TGTGCCAGCAGTTACTCGAGGGATCAGCCCCAGCATTTT. Protein sequence: CASSYSRDQPQHF.

The CDR3: CASSFPGLSYEQYF. The CDR3 coding sequence is TGTGCCAGCAGCTTCCCGGGACTCAGCTACGAGCAGTACTTC. This chain joins TRBV5-6 and TRBJ2-7, with D perhaps matching TRBD2 (6 bases). Germline CDR1 and CDR2: SGHDT and YYEEEE. The CDR3 spans 14 residues. V lost 2 bases, J lost 3 bases, and 12 bases lay in between.

CDR3 bases: TGTGCCAGCAGTGCAGAAAGCTCCTACGAGCAGTACTTC. It codes for CASSAESSYEQYF. V usage is TRBV2 and J usage is TRBJ2-7, with D hard to call. V was clipped by 4 bases and J by 0 bases, with 7 bases between them. CDR3 length equals 13 residues. CDR1 and CDR2 (germline): SNHLY, FYNNEI.

This rearrangement joins TRBV29-1 to TRBJ2-7, with TRBD2 identical over 7 bases. Per germline, CDR1 SQVTM and CDR2 ANQGSEA. The CDR3 runs to 15 residues. V lost 5 bases to trimming and J lost 6 bases; unmatched junction nucleotides: 16. The CDR3 protein is CSVLGGGVQAGEQYF. The CDR3 bases are TGCAGCGTTCTTGGGGGGGGAGTCCAAGCGGGCGAGCAGTACTTC.

A remark on this clone: Other DNA sequences in the sample encode the same CDR3. The rearrangement links TRBV5-8 to TRBJ2-7, with 8 positions matching TRBD1. Losses at the gene ends were 4 bases for V and 7 bases for J; bases not matched to a gene: 10. Germline V gene sequence: CDR1 SGHTS, CDR2 YDEGEE. The CDR3 sequence is 14 residues long. For the CDR3, the DNA is TGTGCCAGCAGCCCCGGGCAGGGGGCACGGGAGCAGTACTTC. It codes for CASSPGQGAREQYF.

The table lists this clone with a few counts. The J gene is TRBJ2-7, the V gene TRBV6-4, with D possibly TRBD1 on 7 matching bases. This CDR3 is built from 14 residues. Trimming cost V 4 bases and J 4 bases, with 14 bases left between them. CDR1 and CDR2 (germline): MRHNA, SNTAGT. The CDR3 coding sequence is TGTGCCAGCAGTGTCAGGGGGGTCCAATACGAGCAGTACTTC. Amino acids: CASSVRGVQYEQYF.

This clone showed up just once. The gene calls are TRBV4-1 and TRBJ1-2; 7 bases agree with TRBD1. CDR3 length: 17 amino acids. Germline V CDR1 and CDR2: MGHRA, YSYEKL. J lost 6 bases, V lost 0 bases, and 13 bases had no gene match. This CDR3 is CASSQESKGTVSHGYTF. DNA for the CDR3: TGCGCCAGCAGCCAAGAGTCTAAGGGGACAGTCTCACATGGCTACACCTTC.

This rearrangement joins TRBV2 to TRBJ2-7; no definite D call. This CDR3 spans 10 amino acids. Germline assignment: CDR1 SNHLY and CDR2 FYNNEI. Deletions cut 4 bases from V and 6 bases from J, with 4 bases between. CDR3 DNA: TGTGCCAGCAGTGTTCGCGAGCAGTACTTC. Its protein is CASSVREQYF.

V is TRBV29-1 and J is TRBJ2-5; 12 bases are shared with TRBD1. CDR3 length equals 15 residues. The junction had 10 bases not matched to a gene; V was cut back by 6 bases and J by 5 bases. Per germline, CDR1 SQVTM and CDR2 ANQGSEA. The chain's CDR3 is CSVIRDRGLLETQYF. The CDR3 DNA sequence: TGCAGCGTGATCCGGGACAGGGGGCTTTTGGAGACCCAGTACTTC.

The chain has TRBV6-6 and TRBJ1-5; unclear D gene. Germline loops: CDR1 MNHNY, CDR2 SVGAGI (reference sequence). The CDR3 contains 11 residues. V was cut by 6 bases and J by 4 bases, with 4 bases left in between. CDR3 bases: TGTGCCAGCAGCCGGAATCAGCCCCAGCATTTT. This gives the protein CASSRNQPQHF.

V usage is TRBV19 and J usage is TRBJ2-4; maybe TRBD2 (5 bases). V dropped 3 bases and J dropped 0 bases, with 18 bases sitting between them. CDR1 is LNHDA and CDR2 is SQIVND in the germline V gene (reference sequence). CDR3 length equals 18 residues. CDR3 protein: CASSIPTGMALAKNIQYF. The DNA of the CDR3 is TGTGCCAGTAGTATCCCCACGGGGATGGCCCTAGCCAAAAACATTCAGTACTTC.

The chain combines TRBV7-3 with TRBJ2-1, with 8 bases identical to TRBD2. V shed 4 bases, J shed 4 bases, and the junction held 12 bases outside the gene matches. The CDR3 loop spans 17 amino acids. Germline CDR1 is SGHTA and CDR2 is FQGTGA. The CDR3 bases are TGTGCCAGCAGCTCTCCGGGCGCGGGGGGAGGGTACAATGAGCAGTTCTTC. This gives the protein CASSSPGAGGGYNEQFF.

This chain uses TRBV6-1 with TRBJ1-2; D might be TRBD1 (5 bases). Trimming left V 4 bases short and J 3 bases short, with 15 bases between. CDR1 MNHNS and CDR2 SASEGT come from the germline V gene. The CDR3 contains 15 residues. The CDR3 protein is CASSVSPRADYGYTF. The CDR3 region has the DNA TGTGCCAGCAGTGTTTCTCCCAGGGCCGACTATGGCTACACCTTC.

The genes are TRBV5-1 and TRBJ2-1; 14 positions agree with TRBD2. This CDR3 region has 20 residues. Trimming cost V 1 base and J 0 bases; bases outside gene matches: 9. Germline CDR1 SGHRS, CDR2 YFSETQ. The CDR3: CASSLRGTSGSTSSYNEQFF. The CDR3 DNA is TGCGCCAGCAGCTTGCGTGGGACTAGCGGGAGCACGAGCTCCTACAATGAGCAGTTCTTC. Combining the CDR3 with reference TRBV5-1 and TRBJ2-1 gives the whole variable domain KAGVTQTPRYLIKTRGQQVTLSCSPISGHRSVSWYQQTPGQGLQFLFEYFSETQRNKGNFPGRFSGRQFSNSRSEMNVSTLELGDSALYLCASSLRGTSGSTSSYNEQFFGPGTRLTVL.

CDR3 bases: TGTGCCAGCAGTGTGGACACAAAAGAGACCCAGTACTTC. Protein: CASSVDTKETQYF. The chain links TRBV2 to TRBJ2-5, with a possible D match to TRBD1 (5 bases). Germline lookup yields CDR1 SNHLY and CDR2 FYNNEI. Trimming left V 4 bases short and J 3 bases short, with 9 bases between. This CDR3 is 13 amino acids long.

This chain links TRBV7-9 with TRBJ2-7; unclear D gene. Germline CDR1 and CDR2: SEHNR and FQNEAQ (reference sequence). There are 14 residues in the CDR3. V was trimmed by 5 bases and J by 4 bases, leaving 15 bases between them. CDR3 residues: CASSPGIIWYEQYF. CDR3 DNA sequence: TGTGCCAGCAGCCCCGGTATTATATGGTACGAGCAGTACTTC. Combining the CDR3 with reference TRBV7-9 and TRBJ2-7 gives the whole variable domain DTGVSQNPRHKITKRGQNVTFRCDPISEHNRLYWYRQTLGQGPEFLTYFQNEAQLEKSRLLSDRFSAERPKGSFSTLEIQRTEQGDSAMYLCASSPGIIWYEQYFGPGTRLTVT.

V gene TRBV7-6 combines with J gene TRBJ2-5, with 13 positions matching TRBD2. V lost 4 bases to trimming and J lost 4 bases; unmatched junction nucleotides: 3. The CDR3 sequence is 15 residues long. The germline CDR1 and CDR2 sequences are SGHVS and FNYEAQ. The CDR3 nucleotides read TGTGCCAGCAGCTGGGGGACTAGCGGGACAGAGACCCAGTACTTC. It codes for CASSWGTSGTETQYF.

The rearrangement links TRBV5-4 to TRBJ2-7; 7 positions match TRBD1. The CDR3 is made up of 14 amino acids. Germline CDR1 is SGHNT and CDR2 is YYREEE (reference sequence). The junction had 10 bases not matched to a gene; V was cut back by 4 bases and J by 6 bases. CDR3 residues: CASSTWDSGGEQYF. The CDR3 region has the DNA TGTGCCAGCAGCACATGGGATTCAGGGGGCGAGCAGTACTTC.

This rearrangement joins TRBV18 to TRBJ2-3; TRBD2 matches 7 bases. Germline trimming cut 3 bases from V and 3 bases from J; bases unmatched to any gene: 0. CDR1 is KGHSH and CDR2 is LQKENI in the germline V gene. The CDR3 totals 13 residues. DNA for the CDR3: TGTGCCAGCTCACCGGGGGGGACAGATACGCAGTATTTT. Translation gives CASSPGGTDTQYF.

This clone has more than one count but fewer than ten. The chain has TRBV6-1 and TRBJ2-7, with 10 bases aligning to TRBD1. Germline V lookup: CDR1 MNHNS, CDR2 SASEGT. V gave up 5 bases and J gave up 4 bases; unmatched junction bases: 11. This CDR3 spans 16 amino acids. DNA of the CDR3: TGTGCCAGCAGTAAAGGACCGGGACAGGGGAATTACGAGCAGTACTTC. Its protein is CASSKGPGQGNYEQYF.

The chain links TRBV19 to TRBJ2-3, with 8 bases that match TRBD2. CDR3 length: 17 amino acids. Losses at the gene ends were 5 bases for V and 2 bases for J; bases not matched to a gene: 12. From germline, CDR1 is LNHDA and CDR2 SQIVND (reference sequence). The CDR3 DNA follows: TGTGCCAGTAGTCCCCACCTTTCGGGAGGGAACACAGATACGCAGTATTTT. This codes for CASSPHLSGGNTDTQYF.